Given below is one T cell receptor beta chain in context. PCR employed 60 Vbeta and 13 Jbeta primers. This table comes from immunoSEQ multiplex PCR, and its TCRdb copy is limited to in-frame clones, with some not included. The data show about 170,000 clones, around 74% seen once. The data were obtained in a study of cytomegalovirus exposure and HLA in healthy donors. Overall study context: In an early release, HLA-typed donors contributed tens of millions of unique TCR sequences.

The ends were cut back, 9 bases at V and 0 bases at J, with 18 bases in the middle. The CDR3 is made up of 16 amino acids. Germline V lookup: CDR1 MDHEN, CDR2 SYDVKM. This clonotype originated in a female donor in good health and CMV-seronegative. The chain recombines TRBV28 with TRBJ1-5; D not resolved. The specimen sequenced was PBMCs. DNA of the CDR3: TGTGCCAGTAAATACAGTATGTTCTATAGCAATCAGCCCCAGCATTTT. Translated: CASKYSMFYSNQPQHF.